The 14 T cell receptor beta chains below all came from one sample that was sequenced in a study of long-term antiretroviral therapy in people with HIV (dated by TCRdb to 2022 to 2024). The immunoSEQ hsTCRB v3.0 assay was used at survey level resolution for TRB variable region sequencing. The source is immuneACCESS, and TCRdb retained only in-frame sequences with V and J called. Part of the clones is not carried over; for the studies checked, unresolved V genes explain less than half of this, and the remainder is unexplained. This sample holds fewer than 30,000 clones; approximately 88% were observed only once. Around 10% of the sample belongs to the ten largest clones. The source material was unsorted PBMCs, sampled 2.7 to 2.9 years after starting antiretroviral therapy. The receptors here all came from a man younger than 45 with HIV.

This rearrangement joins TRBV5-4 to TRBJ2-2; D is perhaps TRBD1 or TRBD2 (5 bases each). CDR3 length: 16 residues. Trimming cost V 0 bases and J 0 bases, with 9 bases left between them. Germline V CDR1 and CDR2: SGHNT, YYREEE (reference sequence). As DNA, the CDR3 is TGTGCCAGCAGCTTGGGGGACCTGCCGAACACCGGGGAGCTGTTTTTT. Translating gives CASSLGDLPNTGELFF. The full variable domain, in which reference TRBV5-4 and TRBJ2-2 provide the parts outside the CDR3, is ETGVTQSPTHLIKTRGQQVTLRCSSQSGHNTVSWYQQALGQGPQFIFQYYREEENGRGNFPPRFSGLQFPNYSSELNVNALELDDSALYLCASSLGDLPNTGELFFGEGSRLTVL.

The gene calls are TRBV30 and TRBJ1-5, with TRBD1 matching 8 bases. With V trimmed by 1 base and J by 1 base, 3 bases remained unmatched. Germline CDR1 is GTSNPN and CDR2 is SVGIG (reference sequence). The CDR3 sequence is 15 residues long. The CDR3 DNA follows: TGTGCCTGGAGTGGGACAGGGTTCAGCAATCAGCCCCAGCATTTT. Its protein is CAWSGTGFSNQPQHF.

The CDR3 DNA follows: TGTGCCAGCAGCTTGGTCTGGAGCTCCTACGAGCAGTACTTC. Translated: CASSLVWSSYEQYF. V gene TRBV5-8 combines with J gene TRBJ2-7, with D unclear. With 0 bases removed from V and 0 bases from J, the gap between germline ends came to 7 bases. Germline loops: CDR1 SGHTS, CDR2 YDEGEE. This CDR3 has 14 amino acids. The full variable domain, its missing parts supplied by reference TRBV5-8 and TRBJ2-7, is EAGVTQSPTHLIKTRGQQATLRCSPISGHTSVYWYQQALGLGLQFLLWYDEGEERNRGNFPPRFSGRQFPNYSSELNVNALELEDSALYLCASSLVWSSYEQYFGPGTRLTVT.

The rearrangement links TRBV28 to TRBJ2-7, with 8 bases that match TRBD1. V lost 4 bases, J lost 3 bases, and 14 bases stayed unmatched. There are 17 residues in the CDR3. Germline V gene lookup returns CDR1 MDHEN and CDR2 SYDVKM. For the CDR3, the DNA is TGTGCCAGCAGTTCTTTAACCCGGGACAGGTATATCTACGAGCAGTACTTC. Translation gives CASSSLTRDRYIYEQYF.

The V gene is TRBV7-8, the J gene TRBJ1-1, with a tentative D call TRBD1 (5 bases). V was clipped by 4 bases and J by 4 bases, with 16 bases between them. Germline values: CDR1 SGHVS, CDR2 FQNEAQ. CDR3 length: 15 residues. The CDR3 bases are TGTGCCAGCAGCTCCAAAGGGGTCGGGGTCACTGAAGCTTTCTTT. Translating gives CASSSKGVGVTEAFF.

The chain links TRBV5-5 to TRBJ2-5; TRBD2 agrees at 14 bases. V lost 4 bases to trimming and J lost 4 bases; unmatched junction nucleotides: 12. The CDR3 sequence is 18 residues long. Germline V gene sequence: CDR1 SGHKS, CDR2 YYEKEE (reference sequence). CDR3 in amino acids: CASSPPRTSGRLGETQYF. CDR3 nucleotides: TGTGCCAGCAGCCCGCCCAGGACTAGCGGGAGGTTGGGAGAGACCCAGTACTTC.

The rearrangement links TRBV7-8 to TRBJ2-3; D is perhaps TRBD2 (6 bases). The CDR3 has 15 amino acids. V lost 0 bases, J lost 1 base, and 8 bases lay in between. Looked up from germline, CDR1 is SGHVS and CDR2 is FQNEAQ. The DNA for the CDR3 is TGTGCCAGCAGCTTAGCGGGACTGCGCACAGATACGCAGTATTTT. Its translation: CASSLAGLRTDTQYF.

This sequence joins TRBV9 and TRBJ2-1, with 12 positions matching TRBD2. The J segment lost 8 bases and the V segment lost 8 bases, leaving 8 bases of the junction unmatched. The CDR3 has 14 residues. Germline V lookup: CDR1 SGDLS, CDR2 YYNGEE. The CDR3 here is CASSTSGRLDEQFF. CDR3 DNA: TGTGCCAGTTCAACTAGCGGGAGGTTAGATGAGCAGTTCTTC.

This clone occurred a few times. This chain joins TRBV27 and TRBJ1-2, with D possibly matching TRBD1 (5 bases). This CDR3 spans 13 amino acids. V gave up 5 bases and J gave up 4 bases, with 11 bases separating them. Germline V gives CDR1 MNHEY, CDR2 SMNVEV (reference sequence). Written as DNA, the CDR3 is TGTGCCAGCAGTCCCTCGGGGGGCTATGGCTACACCTTC. Protein sequence: CASSPSGGYGYTF.

This clone was recorded a few times. This rearrangement joins TRBV6-6 to TRBJ2-7, with D hard to call. Between the trimmed V and J ends, which lost 4 bases and 0 bases, there was a span of 10 bases. The CDR3 has 14 amino acids. Germline loops: CDR1 MNHNY, CDR2 SVGAGI (reference sequence). CDR3 nucleotides: TGTGCCAGCAGTTGGACCGATCCCTCCTACGAGCAGTACTTC. Its protein product is CASSWTDPSYEQYF.

The chain has TRBV9 and TRBJ2-1; TRBD2 might be the D (6 bases). V was clipped by 3 bases and J by 4 bases, with 17 bases between them. CDR3 length: 16 amino acids. Germline CDR1 SGDLS, CDR2 YYNGEE. The CDR3 DNA follows: TGTGCCAGCAGCGGAGCCGCACTAGCAGCATACAATGAGCAGTTCTTC. It specifies CASSGAALAAYNEQFF.

V and J are TRBV19 and TRBJ1-5; TRBD1 matches at 9 bases. Trimming at V came to 5 bases and at J to 16 bases, leaving 12 bases not matched to a gene. The CDR3 contains 13 residues. CDR1 LNHDA and CDR2 SQIVND come from the germline V gene (reference sequence). CDR3 DNA sequence: TGTGCCAGTAGTGCCAGGGGAGAGGGACAGGGTCATTTT. It translates to CASSARGEGQGHF.

This chain uses TRBV30 with TRBJ1-1; D may be TRBD1 (6 bases). The CDR3 runs 15 residues. Germline CDR1 is GTSNPN and CDR2 is SVGIG (reference sequence). The germline V and J ends were trimmed by 4 bases and 1 base, with 16 bases remaining between them. As DNA, the CDR3 is TGTGCCTGGAAAGGGGACACCTTGCCGAACACTGAAGCTTTCTTT. Translating it yields CAWKGDTLPNTEAFF. The full variable domain, completed using reference TRBV30 and TRBJ1-1, is SQTIHQWPATLVQPVGSPLSLECTVEGTSNPNLYWYRQAAGRGLQLLFYSVGIGQISSEVPQNLSASRPQDRQFILSSKKLLLSDSGFYLCAWKGDTLPNTEAFFGQGTRLTVV.

The V and J genes are TRBV6-5 and TRBJ2-2, with D unclear. The CDR3 has 16 residues. Trimming stripped 2 bases from V and 1 base from J, with 11 bases between. Germline V gives CDR1 MNHEY, CDR2 SVGAGI. CDR3 protein: CASSYARFGNTGELFF. CDR3 nucleotides: TGTGCCAGCAGTTACGCCAGGTTCGGGAACACCGGGGAGCTGTTTTTT.